This T cell receptor (beta chain) originates from a study of beta chain features in type 1 diabetes. General study findings and limits: Shorter TCRB CDR3s, moderately but significantly so, marked every one of the four CD4+ subsets in Type 1 diabetes patients.

The entirety of the isolated RNA underwent reverse transcription, so expressed TCRB transcripts were sequenced. The method was immunoSEQ multiplex PCR; TCRdb's version includes in-frame clones alone and lacks a portion of them. The profile shows about 16,000 clones, approximately 70% of them singletons. Worth noting for this clone: Its antigen is currently unknown.

Trimming shortened V by 5 bases and J by 0 bases, and 11 bases separated the two germline ends. CDR1 and CDR2 from the germline V gene are MNHEY and SVGAGI. CDR3 length: 14 amino acids. This clonotype was sampled from a man aged 25-40 years with type 1 diabetes. Sequencing input: stem cell memory CD4+ T cells from blood. J is TRBJ2-7 and V is TRBV6-5; D call uncertain. The DNA for the CDR3 is TGTGCCAGCAGTACCGGGTCCCTCTCCTACGAGCAGTACTTC. Encoded protein: CASSTGSLSYEQYF.